The clone carrying this TCR beta chain was seen many times. What it binds is unknown. An end of the junction does not agree with germline; a read error may underlie this. As the library was built, unique molecular identifiers were attached to individual cDNA molecules. TCRdb called the RACE reads again in MiXCR, with one record for every CDR3 protein. The sample has under 450,000 distinct CDR3 sequences, roughly 4.8% seen once; the top ten hold about 2.2%. These data originate in a study of human T cells and chemical hapten exposure. Study summary: Predominantly women, the patients had alopecia areata, totalis or universalis.

Germline values: CDR1 SGHRS, CDR2 YFSETQ. This CDR3 has 13 amino acids. Time point here: patch test 1, 2 weeks after DPC sensitization. As for treatment: therapeutic diphenylcyclopropenone sensitization with weekly scalp DPC. Total RNA was extracted from unfractionated whole blood. Findings and limits, study-wide: TCRs exceeding a frequency of 1 in 1000 stayed unchanged under DPC sensitization.

The chain carries TRBV5-1 and TRBJ2-5, with 7 bases fitting TRBD1. The source is a woman in her 50s with alopecia areata. Some clones in this sample may be carry-over from other donors' samples. The sequences come from whole blood, collected in connection with sensitization to the hapten diphenylcyclopropenone (DPC). DNA for the CDR3: TGTGCCAGCAGCTCAGGGGGTGGAGAGACCCAGTACTTC. Encoded protein: CASSSGGGETQYF.